The 19 T cell receptor beta chains below all came from one sample that was sequenced in a study of blood T cells in healthy people across ages (dated by TCRdb to the mid-2010s). The method behind the library was 5' RACE. Sequencing instrument: Illumina HiSeq 2500. A second PCR of about 7 to 12 cycles was run with a J-beta primer mix and a sample-barcoded 5' primer. In-frame beta chains were kept once TCRdb had trimmed the public reads at Q25 with fastp and called clones with MiXCR. Rows matching on CDR3 protein sequence are summarized as one entry with the most common DNA and genes. The sample profile shows fewer than 950,000 distinct CDR3 sequences; approximately 35% of them were found once. The ten top clones hold over 10% of the sample. Sequenced: blood. The receptors were gathered from a man aged 18 to 29 in good health.

V gene TRBV7-2 combines with J gene TRBJ1-1, with a tentative D call TRBD1 (5 bases). This CDR3 comprises 16 residues. Germline V gene lookup returns CDR1 SGHTA and CDR2 FQGNSA. Trimming pared 4 bases from V and 7 bases from J, leaving 22 bases between. CDR3 nucleotides: TGTGCCAGCAGCTCCCTAACGGGGGTTTCGGTGGGTGAAGCTTTCTTT. Its protein is CASSSLTGVSVGEAFF.

Ten or more counts support this clonotype. The rearrangement uses TRBV13 and TRBJ2-1; D might be TRBD1 or TRBD2, each matching 5 bases. Germline V gene sequence: CDR1 PRHDT, CDR2 FYEKMQ (reference sequence). V was cut by 7 bases and J by 5 bases, with 21 bases left in between. CDR3 length equals 16 residues. The CDR3 DNA sequence: TGTGCCAGCACCGAGAGGGGCGGGCCTCGGAACAATGAGCAGTTCTTC. Protein sequence: CASTERGGPRNNEQFF.

The V gene is TRBV7-2, the J gene TRBJ2-7; TRBD1 matches 7 bases. Germline lookup yields CDR1 SGHTA and CDR2 FQGNSA. V lost 3 bases and J lost 10; bases outside the gene matches: 15. The length of the CDR3 is 15 residues. DNA of the CDR3: TGTGCCAGCAGCTTCGGGACAGCTGGCAGTGGGGCCCAGTACTTC. This gives the protein CASSFGTAGSGAQYF. Supplemented by reference TRBV7-2 and TRBJ2-7, the full variable domain reads GAGVSQSPSNKVTEKGKDVELRCDPISGHTALYWYRQSLGQGLEFLIYFQGNSAPDKSGLPSDRFSAERTGGSVSTLTIQRTQQEDSAVYLCASSFGTAGSGAQYFGPGTRLTVT.

Remarks on this clonotype: This may stem from a read error, because a much larger clone lies one nucleotide away. V and J are TRBV7-2 and TRBJ2-7; 12 bases are a match to TRBD2. The CDR3 extends over 15 amino acids. The V gene end was trimmed by 5 bases and the J gene end by 7 bases; junction bases not matched to a gene: 9. Germline-derived CDR1 and CDR2 are SGHTA and FQGNSA. In DNA form, the CDR3 reads TGTGCCAGCAGCCCTAGCGGGGGGGATAACAATGAGCAGTACTTC. Its translation: CASSPSGGDNNEQYF. Combining the CDR3 with reference TRBV7-2 and TRBJ2-7 gives the whole variable domain GAGVSQSPSNKVTEKGKDVELRCDPISGHTALYWYRQSLGQGLEFLIYFQGNSAPDKSGLPSDRFSAERTGGSVSTLTIQRTQQEDSAVYLCASSPSGGDNNEQYFGPGTRLTVT.

This clonotype was seen repeatedly, ten times or more. This chain uses TRBV20-1 with TRBJ2-5; 7 bases are shared with TRBD1. The CDR3 runs to 13 residues. Unmatched junction bases numbered 8, after V lost 5 bases and J lost 5 bases. CDR1 DFQATT and CDR2 SNEGSKA come from the germline V gene (reference sequence). CDR3 bases: TGCAGTGCTTCCCGGGACAGCACCGAGACCCAGTACTTC. It is translated as CSASRDSTETQYF.

This clonotype was found a few times. The chain joins TRBV5-1 to TRBJ1-1; a weak D match, TRBD1 (5 bases). The CDR3 totals 15 residues. V lost 1 base and J 3 bases, leaving 13 bases between the germline ends. Germline V lookup: CDR1 SGHRS, CDR2 YFSETQ. The DNA of the CDR3 is TGCGCCAGCAGCTTGAGAACGGGGGGAGACACTGAAGCTTTCTTT. Encoded protein: CASSLRTGGDTEAFF.

This clonotype has more than one count but fewer than ten. The V call is TRBV3-1, the J call TRBJ1-4; 10 nucleotides agree with TRBD1. V was clipped by 2 bases and J by 6 bases; unmatched bases: 3. The V gene's germline CDR1 is LGHDT and CDR2 YNNKEL (reference sequence). This CDR3 contains 15 residues. Here the CDR3 reads CASSQPGTGDEKLFF. The DNA for the CDR3 is TGTGCCAGCAGCCAACCCGGGACAGGGGATGAAAAACTGTTTTTT.

Many counts were recorded for this clonotype. The chain links TRBV9 to TRBJ2-1; unclear D gene. Germline V lookup: CDR1 SGDLS, CDR2 YYNGEE. With 0 bases removed from V and 6 bases from J, the gap between germline ends came to 10 bases. The CDR3 consists of 14 residues. The CDR3 protein is CASSVARVGNEQFF. In DNA form, the CDR3 reads TGTGCCAGCAGCGTAGCTAGGGTAGGCAATGAGCAGTTCTTC.

V and J are TRBV20-1 and TRBJ1-3; D may be TRBD1 (6 bases). With 0 bases removed from V and 7 bases from J, the gap between germline ends came to 13 bases. In germline, CDR1 is DFQATT, CDR2 SNEGSKA (reference sequence). The length of the CDR3 is 14 residues. The CDR3 DNA reads TGCAGTGCTAGAGATTGGGGGGCGGGGAACACCATATATTTT. Translated: CSARDWGAGNTIYF.

In this sample, this clonotype turned up a few times. V usage is TRBV12-3 or TRBV12-4 and J usage is TRBJ1-1; 8 bases fit TRBD1. This CDR3 contains 15 residues. The trim removed 6 bases at V and 1 base at J, leaving 7 bases unmatched. CDR3 bases: TGTGCCAGCAGCCCGAGGACAGGGTGGAACACTGAAGCTTTCTTT. Translated, it gives CASSPRTGWNTEAFF.

Notes on this clonotype: Since the CDR3 does not end with the conserved phenylalanine or tryptophan, this likely comes from a read error. V is TRBV11-1 and J is TRBJ1-4, with D unresolved. This CDR3 is 15 amino acids long. Germline V gives CDR1 SGHAT, CDR2 FQDESV (reference sequence). Trimming cost V 6 bases and J 5 bases, with 16 bases left between them. CDR3 nucleotide sequence: TGTGCCAGCAGTTCGACCGCGGGCGCAAATGAAAAACTGTTTTTA. Its protein is CASSSTAGANEKLFL.

The V call is TRBV29-1, the J call TRBJ2-5; a weak D match, TRBD1 (6 bases). Gene TRBJ2-7 matches the end of the DNA better, so the J call may be wrong. CDR3 length: 12 residues. Germline CDR1 is SQVTM and CDR2 is ANQGSEA. The CDR3 spells CSVSPGADEQYF. CDR3 bases: TGCAGCGTTAGTCCAGGGGCGGACGAGCAGTACTTC.

This clonotype turned up a few times. This chain links TRBV25-1 with TRBJ2-7; TRBD1 agrees at 9 bases. CDR3 length: 18 amino acids. V lost 4 bases and J lost 0; bases outside the gene matches: 13. Germline assignment: CDR1 MGHDK and CDR2 SYGVNS. CDR3 in amino acids: CASSVRDREAPSSYEQYF. In nucleotides, the CDR3 is TGTGCCAGCAGTGTCCGGGACAGGGAGGCCCCCAGCTCCTACGAGCAGTACTTC.

For this clonotype: Being one base from a much bigger clone, this may be a read error. This rearrangement joins TRBV10-3 to TRBJ2-3, with D possibly called TRBD1 or TRBD2 (7 bases each). The CDR3 runs 16 residues. The germline CDR1 and CDR2 sequences are ENHRY and SYGVKD. CDR3: CAISPGGTASTGTQYF. In DNA form, the CDR3 reads TGTGCCATCAGTCCCGGGGGGACAGCTAGCACAGGTACGCAGTATTTT.

This clonotype has only one observation. Just one base apart from a much larger clone, this may be a read error. A read error is likely, as this CDR3 ends without the conserved phenylalanine or tryptophan. The chain links TRBV29-1 to TRBJ2-1; possibly TRBD1 for D (6 bases). CDR1 is SQVTM and CDR2 is ANQGSEA in the germline V gene. V was pared by 7 bases and J by 7 bases, with 14 bases between. The CDR3 covers 12 residues. CDR3 residues: CSAPTGANEQFL. The CDR3 region has the DNA TGCAGCGCCCCGACAGGCGCTAATGAGCAGTTCTTA.

The chain is built from TRBV12-3 or TRBV12-4 and TRBJ2-7, with D perhaps matching TRBD1 or TRBD2 (5 bases each). The closer fit of TRBJ2-5 to the DNA end suggests the J call may be wrong. The CDR3 has 16 residues. CDR3: CASSLRLGPVRKTQYF. CDR3 sequence (DNA): TGTGCCAGCAGTTTAAGGCTGGGACCCGTCCGGAAGACCCAGTACTTC.

This clonotype was found a few times. The J gene is TRBJ2-3, the V gene TRBV29-1; possibly TRBD1 for D (5 bases). CDR1 is SQVTM and CDR2 is ANQGSEA in the germline V gene. CDR3 length: 13 amino acids. V gave up 8 bases and J gave up 5 bases, with 17 bases separating them. The CDR3 spells CSLLEVQGDTQYF. CDR3 bases: TGCAGCCTCCTAGAGGTCCAGGGAGATACGCAGTATTTT.

The rearrangement joins TRBV7-2 to TRBJ1-4; unclear D gene. Trimming stripped 9 bases from V and 4 bases from J, with 18 bases between. The CDR3 runs 15 residues. CDR1 is SGHTA and CDR2 is FQGNSA in the germline V gene. CDR3 region: CASSPEPRNNEKLFF. CDR3 DNA: TGTGCCAGTAGCCCAGAACCCCGAAATAATGAAAAACTGTTTTTT.

The genes are TRBV12-3 or TRBV12-4 and TRBJ2-2; D call uncertain. The ends were cut back, 6 bases at V and 7 bases at J, with 18 bases in the middle. The CDR3 consists of 15 residues. The CDR3, as DNA: TGTGCCAGCAGCCCGCCGGATATTCTGGTCGGGGAGCTGTTTTTT. Translation: CASSPPDILVGELFF.